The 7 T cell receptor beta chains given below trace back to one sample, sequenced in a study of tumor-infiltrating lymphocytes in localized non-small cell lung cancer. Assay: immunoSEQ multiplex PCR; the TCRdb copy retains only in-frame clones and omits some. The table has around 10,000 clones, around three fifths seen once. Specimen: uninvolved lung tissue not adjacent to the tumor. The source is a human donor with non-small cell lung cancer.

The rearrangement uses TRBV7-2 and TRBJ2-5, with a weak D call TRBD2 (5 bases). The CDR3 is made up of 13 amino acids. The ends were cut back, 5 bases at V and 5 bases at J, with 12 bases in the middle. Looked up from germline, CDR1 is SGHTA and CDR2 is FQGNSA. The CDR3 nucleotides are TGTGCCAGCAGCCCTAGGAGAGGGGAGACCCAGTACTTC. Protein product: CASSPRRGETQYF.

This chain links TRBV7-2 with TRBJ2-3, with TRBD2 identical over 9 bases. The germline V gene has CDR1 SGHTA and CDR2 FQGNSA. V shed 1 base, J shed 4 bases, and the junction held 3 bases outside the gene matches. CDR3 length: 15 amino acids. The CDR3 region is CASSLGRGGADTQYF. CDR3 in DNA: TGTGCCAGCAGCTTAGGGCGGGGGGGCGCAGATACGCAGTATTTT.

The CDR3 sequence: CASSTRQGGYEQYF. CDR3 bases: TGTGCCAGCAGCACCCGACAGGGCGGATACGAGCAGTACTTC. The chain joins TRBV13 to TRBJ2-7; 7 bases fit TRBD1. The CDR3 has 14 residues. Germline CDR1 PRHDT, CDR2 FYEKMQ (reference sequence). J gave up 4 bases and V 5 bases, and 8 bases lay outside the gene matches. The full variable domain, its missing parts supplied by reference TRBV13 and TRBJ2-7, is AAGVIQSPRHLIKEKRETATLKCYPIPRHDTVYWYQQGPGQDPQFLISFYEKMQSDKGSIPDRFSAQQFSDYHSELNMSSLELGDSALYFCASSTRQGGYEQYFGPGTRLTVT.

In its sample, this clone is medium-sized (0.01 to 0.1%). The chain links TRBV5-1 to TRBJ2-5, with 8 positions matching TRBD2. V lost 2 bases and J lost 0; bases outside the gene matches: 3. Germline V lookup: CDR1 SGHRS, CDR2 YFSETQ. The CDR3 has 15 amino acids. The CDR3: CASSLRGGYQETQYF. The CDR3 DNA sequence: TGCGCCAGCAGCTTACGGGGGGGATACCAAGAGACCCAGTACTTC.

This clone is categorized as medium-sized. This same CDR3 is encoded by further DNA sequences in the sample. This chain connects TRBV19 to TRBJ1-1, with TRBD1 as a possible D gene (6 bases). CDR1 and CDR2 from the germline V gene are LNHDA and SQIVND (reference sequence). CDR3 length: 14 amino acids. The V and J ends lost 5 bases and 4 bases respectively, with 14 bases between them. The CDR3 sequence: CASSVQGRGTEAFF. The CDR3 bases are TGTGCCAGTAGTGTACAGGGAAGGGGCACTGAAGCTTTCTTT.

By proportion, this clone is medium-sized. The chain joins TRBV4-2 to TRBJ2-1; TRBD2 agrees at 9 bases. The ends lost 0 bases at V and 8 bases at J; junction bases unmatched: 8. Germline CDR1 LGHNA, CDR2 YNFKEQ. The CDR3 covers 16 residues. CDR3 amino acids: CASSQDWASGVDEQFF. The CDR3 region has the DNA TGTGCCAGCAGCCAAGATTGGGCTAGCGGGGTAGATGAGCAGTTCTTC.

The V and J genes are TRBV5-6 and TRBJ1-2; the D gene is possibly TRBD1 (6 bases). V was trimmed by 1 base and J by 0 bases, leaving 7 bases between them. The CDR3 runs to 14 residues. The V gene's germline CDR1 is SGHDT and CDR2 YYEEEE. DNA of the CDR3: TGTGCCAGCAGCTTGAAGGGGGCTAACTATGGCTACACCTTC. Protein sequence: CASSLKGANYGYTF.